This TCR beta chain was obtained from a study of metastatic and nonmetastatic thyroid tumors. Looking at the study overall: Comparative analysis of repertoires was undertaken across blood and tumor or nodule tissue obtained from malignant and benign thyroid patients.

Thyroid surgery had not been preceded by any treatment in any patient. The CDR3 consists of 16 residues. V lost 4 bases and J lost 4, with 19 bases in between. CDR1 is SGHAT, CDR2 FQNNGV, per germline. TCRdb reprocessed the PCR reads via MiXCR. The sample lists around 19,000 clones; approximately 28% were seen once. The clonotype was recovered from a male donor with papillary thyroid cancer or a benign thyroid nodule (not recorded which). Some clones in this sample may be carry-over from other donors' samples. The material sequenced was tumor tissue. The chain combines TRBV11-2 with TRBJ1-2, with TRBD1 as a possible D gene (6 bases). DNA of the CDR3: TGTGCCAGCAGCTCTCTACAGGGACGGAGTATCTATGGCTACACCTTC. It yields the protein CASSSLQGRSIYGYTF.